These T cell receptor beta chains were read from a single sample in a study of cytomegalovirus exposure and HLA in healthy donors. The method was immunoSEQ multiplex PCR; TCRdb's version includes in-frame clones alone and lacks a portion of them. The table shows under 200,000 clones, with around 85% occurring only once. The sample was PBMCs. All receptors come from a woman in her 30s in good health and CMV-seronegative. CDR3s include the opening cysteine and the closing phenylalanine or tryptophan. D genes are given only for firm matches. A clone size is listed for some rows: how often the clone was seen (once, few, many), or a class if it is expanded.

clone_size: -; d_call: -; v_call: TRBV5-1; j_call: TRBJ2-3; cdr3_aa: CASSLGGATDTQYF; cdr3_nt: TGCGCCAGCAGCTTGGGGGGAGCCACAGATACGCAGTATTTT
clone_size: -; d_call: TRBD2; v_call: TRBV10-3; j_call: TRBJ2-3; cdr3_aa: CAISESVETGGNADTQYF; cdr3_nt: TGTGCCATCAGTGAGTCAGTTGAGACGGGGGGGAACGCAGATACGCAGTATTTT
clone_size: -; d_call: -; v_call: TRBV7-9; j_call: TRBJ1-2; cdr3_aa: CASREGPSGGYTF; cdr3_nt: TGTGCCAGCAGGGAGGGACCGTCGGGGGGCTACACCTTC
clone_size: once; d_call: -; v_call: TRBV6-5; j_call: TRBJ1-1; cdr3_aa: CASSRRVENTEAFF; cdr3_nt: TGTGCCAGCAGCAGGAGGGTTGAGAACACTGAAGCTTTCTTT
clone_size: -; d_call: -; v_call: TRBV7-2; j_call: TRBJ1-4; cdr3_aa: CASSLEWTAATNEKLFF; cdr3_nt: TGTGCCAGCAGCTTAGAGTGGACAGCAGCAACTAATGAAAAACTGTTTTTT
clone_size: -; d_call: -; v_call: TRBV15; j_call: TRBJ2-1; cdr3_aa: CATSTPGNSYNEQFF; cdr3_nt: TGTGCCACCAGCACCCCCGGGAACTCCTACAATGAGCAGTTCTTC
clone_size: -; d_call: -; v_call: TRBV2; j_call: TRBJ2-7; cdr3_aa: CASSDQTAYEQYF; cdr3_nt: TGTGCCAGCAGTGACCAGACTGCCTACGAGCAGTACTTC
clone_size: few; d_call: -; v_call: TRBV2; j_call: TRBJ1-1; cdr3_aa: CASRPRGINTEAFF; cdr3_nt: TGTGCCAGCAGACCACGGGGTATTAACACTGAAGCTTTCTTT
clone_size: -; d_call: TRBD2; v_call: TRBV7-9; j_call: TRBJ2-5; cdr3_aa: CASRPSGGETQYF; cdr3_nt: TGTGCCAGCAGACCTAGCGGGGGTGAGACCCAGTACTTC
clone_size: -; d_call: TRBD2; v_call: TRBV30; j_call: TRBJ2-5; cdr3_aa: CAWRPAGGSETQYF; cdr3_nt: TGTGCCTGGAGGCCGGCGGGGGGGTCGGAGACCCAGTACTTC
clone_size: once; d_call: -; v_call: TRBV7-2; j_call: TRBJ2-1; cdr3_aa: CASSPRDSSYNEQFF; cdr3_nt: TGTGCCAGCAGCCCGCGGGACAGCTCTTACAATGAGCAGTTCTTC
clone_size: -; d_call: -; v_call: TRBV4-2; j_call: TRBJ2-7; cdr3_aa: CASSQDDFAGTYEQYF; cdr3_nt: TGTGCCAGCAGCCAGGACGACTTTGCGGGCACCTACGAGCAGTACTTC
clone_size: few; d_call: TRBD2; v_call: TRBV5-4; j_call: TRBJ2-3; cdr3_aa: CASSSKRDSTDTQYF; cdr3_nt: TGTGCCAGCAGCTCCAAGCGGGATAGCACAGATACGCAGTATTTT
clone_size: -; d_call: -; v_call: TRBV4-1; j_call: TRBJ2-5; cdr3_aa: CASSQDLGGRETQYF; cdr3_nt: TGCGCCAGCAGCCAAGATTTGGGGGGGCGGGAGACCCAGTACTTC
clone_size: -; d_call: -; v_call: TRBV29-1; j_call: TRBJ2-2; cdr3_aa: CSVEDQSVPNTGELFF; cdr3_nt: TGCAGCGTTGAAGATCAATCGGTCCCGAACACCGGGGAGCTGTTTTTT
clone_size: few; d_call: -; v_call: TRBV6-1; j_call: TRBJ2-7; cdr3_aa: CASSEAGEPRGQYF; cdr3_nt: TGTGCCAGCAGTGAAGCTGGGGAACCCCGGGGGCAGTACTTC
clone_size: -; d_call: -; v_call: TRBV5-1; j_call: TRBJ2-7; cdr3_aa: CASSYGDSYEQYF; cdr3_nt: TGCGCCAGCAGCTACGGGGACTCCTACGAGCAGTACTTC
clone_size: -; d_call: TRBD1; v_call: TRBV28; j_call: TRBJ2-7; cdr3_aa: CASRDRYYEQYF; cdr3_nt: TGTGCCAGCAGGGACAGGTACTACGAGCAGTACTTC
clone_size: -; d_call: -; v_call: TRBV29-1; j_call: TRBJ2-5; cdr3_aa: CSVERGAGETQYF; cdr3_nt: TGCAGCGTTGAACGGGGGGCCGGTGAGACCCAGTACTTC
clone_size: -; d_call: -; v_call: TRBV5-1; j_call: TRBJ2-6; cdr3_aa: CASSLNPSSGANVLTF; cdr3_nt: TGCGCCAGCAGCTTGAACCCGAGCTCTGGGGCCAACGTCCTGACTTTC
clone_size: once; d_call: -; v_call: TRBV19; j_call: TRBJ2-1; cdr3_aa: CASSLQGPSYNEQFF; cdr3_nt: TGTGCCAGTAGTTTACAGGGCCCATCCTACAATGAGCAGTTCTTC
clone_size: once; d_call: -; v_call: TRBV6-5; j_call: TRBJ1-6; cdr3_aa: CASSSTGTTNSPLHF; cdr3_nt: TGTGCCAGCAGTTCAACCGGGACAACAAATTCACCCCTCCACTTT
clone_size: -; d_call: TRBD2; v_call: TRBV14; j_call: TRBJ2-3; cdr3_aa: CASSHLSLAGGGDTQYF; cdr3_nt: TGTGCCAGCAGCCACTTATCACTAGCGGGAGGTGGGGATACGCAGTATTTT
clone_size: -; d_call: -; v_call: TRBV5-1; j_call: TRBJ1-2; cdr3_aa: CASSPGSGGRGSNYGYTF; cdr3_nt: TGCGCCAGCAGCCCCGGATCCGGGGGAAGGGGCTCTAACTATGGCTACACCTTC
clone_size: -; d_call: -; v_call: TRBV2; j_call: TRBJ1-1; cdr3_aa: CASSDRGGMNTEAFF; cdr3_nt: TGTGCCAGCAGCGACCGGGGGGGGATGAACACTGAAGCTTTCTTT
clone_size: -; d_call: -; v_call: TRBV9; j_call: TRBJ1-5; cdr3_aa: CASSQNPDQPQHF; cdr3_nt: TGTGCCAGCAGCCAAAACCCAGATCAGCCCCAGCATTTT
clone_size: -; d_call: -; v_call: TRBV9; j_call: TRBJ2-7; cdr3_aa: CASSVAGSPYEQYF; cdr3_nt: TGTGCCAGCAGCGTCGCAGGATCCCCCTACGAGCAGTACTTC
clone_size: -; d_call: TRBD1; v_call: TRBV2; j_call: TRBJ2-1; cdr3_aa: CASRETGVNEQFF; cdr3_nt: TGTGCCAGCAGGGAAACAGGGGTTAATGAGCAGTTCTTC
clone_size: -; d_call: -; v_call: TRBV10-2; j_call: TRBJ2-7; cdr3_aa: CASSWQSYEQYF; cdr3_nt: TGCGCCAGCAGTTGGCAGTCTTACGAGCAGTACTTC
clone_size: few; d_call: TRBD2; v_call: TRBV6-1; j_call: TRBJ2-1; cdr3_aa: CASRGLAGGDNEQFF; cdr3_nt: TGTGCCAGCAGGGGACTAGCGGGGGGAGACAATGAGCAGTTCTTC
clone_size: -; d_call: -; v_call: TRBV27; j_call: TRBJ1-2; cdr3_aa: CASSWAANYGYTF; cdr3_nt: TGTGCCAGCAGTTGGGCAGCTAACTATGGCTACACCTTC
clone_size: once; d_call: -; v_call: TRBV6-5; j_call: TRBJ1-1; cdr3_aa: CASSYSQVLTAEAFF; cdr3_nt: TGTGCCAGCAGTTACTCCCAGGTATTAACGGCTGAAGCTTTCTTT